The 18 T cell receptor beta chains in this list originate from one sample, sequenced in a study of identifying expanded T cells in peripheral blood. TCRdb keeps only in-frame clones here, not all; method: immunoSEQ multiplex PCR. The profile covers approximately 81,000 clones, with around 83% appearing a single time and about 20% taken by the ten largest. Input material: blood. These TCRs come from a person between 18 and 75 years old in good health.

The V gene is TRBV27, the J gene TRBJ2-6; maybe TRBD2 (7 bases). With 5 bases removed from V and 0 bases from J, the gap between germline ends came to 17 bases. CDR1 MNHEY and CDR2 SMNVEV come from the germline V gene (reference sequence). This CDR3 is 18 amino acids long. The CDR3 DNA reads TGTGCCAGCAGTCCCTTAGGGGGGGTTAGCTCTGGGGCCAACGTCCTGACTTTC. Translating it yields CASSPLGGVSSGANVLTF.

The V gene is TRBV29-1, the J gene TRBJ1-2; TRBD1 matches at 7 bases. The CDR3 is made up of 14 amino acids. Germline CDR1 reads SQVTM; CDR2 reads ANQGSEA. With 1 base clipped from V and 4 bases from J, the junction kept 6 bases outside the gene matches. The CDR3 sequence is CSVEARGQGYGYTF. As DNA, the CDR3 is TGCAGCGTTGAAGCGAGGGGGCAAGGCTATGGCTACACCTTC.

The chain joins TRBV27 to TRBJ2-2; 9 bases line up with TRBD2. The J segment lost 3 bases and the V segment lost 7 bases, leaving 9 bases of the junction unmatched. This CDR3 spans 16 amino acids. Germline assignment: CDR1 MNHEY and CDR2 SMNVEV (reference sequence). The CDR3 DNA follows: TGTGCCAGCAAATTTGGCGGGAGGGCCGACACCGGGGAGCTGTTTTTT. This translates into CASKFGGRADTGELFF.

The chain combines TRBV19 with TRBJ1-2; maybe TRBD1 (6 bases). This CDR3 has 14 residues. Germline CDR1 and CDR2: LNHDA and SQIVND (reference sequence). V was shortened by 7 bases and J by 4 bases, with 16 bases between the two germline ends. CDR3 protein: CASTLGDNAYGYTF. The DNA of the CDR3 is TGTGCCAGTACCCTGGGGGACAACGCCTATGGCTACACCTTC. Drawing the rest from reference TRBV19 and TRBJ1-2, the complete variable domain is DGGITQSPKYLFRKEGQNVTLSCEQNLNHDAMYWYRQDPGQGLRLIYYSQIVNDFQKGDIAEGYSVSREKKESFPLTVTSAQKNPTAFYLCASTLGDNAYGYTFGSGTRLTVV.

Written as DNA, the CDR3 is TGTGCCAGCAGCCAAGATTCTATGGGGGCCGTGGGCACAGATACGCAGTATTTT. Protein: CASSQDSMGAVGTDTQYF. V and J are TRBV4-2 and TRBJ2-3; D is possibly TRBD1 (6 bases). From germline, CDR1 is LGHNA and CDR2 YNFKEQ. V gave up 0 bases and J gave up 1 base, with 17 bases separating them. The CDR3 consists of 18 residues.

V gene TRBV6-9 combines with J gene TRBJ1-3, with no clear D. Germline V gene lookup returns CDR1 MNHGY and CDR2 SVAAGI. V was clipped by 10 bases and J by 7 bases, with 14 bases between them. The CDR3 totals 12 residues. The CDR3 loop reads CATSSFGNTIYF. The CDR3 DNA is TGTGCCACCTCTTCATTTGGGAACACCATATATTTT.

This clone was seen just once. The gene calls are TRBV9 and TRBJ2-2; D ambiguous. This CDR3 comprises 14 residues. V was cut by 0 bases and J by 4 bases, with 7 bases left in between. Germline loops: CDR1 SGDLS, CDR2 YYNGEE. CDR3: CASSVGASTGELFF. CDR3 bases: TGTGCCAGCAGCGTAGGGGCATCCACCGGGGAGCTGTTTTTT.

The chain has TRBV5-1 and TRBJ2-5; possible D gene TRBD2, 5 bases. Germline V gives CDR1 SGHRS, CDR2 YFSETQ. Trimming took off 0 bases at V and 2 bases at J, with 14 bases between the two ends. The CDR3 contains 16 residues. DNA of the CDR3: TGCGCCAGCAGCTTGGGAGGGTCGAATATTCAAGAGACCCAGTACTTC. It specifies CASSLGGSNIQETQYF. Together with reference TRBV5-1 and TRBJ2-5, the CDR3 gives the full variable domain: KAGVTQTPRYLIKTRGQQVTLSCSPISGHRSVSWYQQTPGQGLQFLFEYFSETQRNKGNFPGRFSGRQFSNSRSEMNVSTLELGDSALYLCASSLGGSNIQETQYFGPGTRLLVL.

The chain links TRBV4-1 to TRBJ2-5, with 11 bases that match TRBD2. Looked up from germline, CDR1 is MGHRA and CDR2 is YSYEKL. V lost 0 bases, J lost 5 bases, and 17 bases stayed unmatched. There are 20 residues in the CDR3. The CDR3 coding sequence is TGCGCCAGCAGCCAAGAACCCCGCCCTAGCGGGAGGACGTGGGGTGAGACCCAGTACTTC. It specifies CASSQEPRPSGRTWGETQYF.

The J gene is TRBJ2-3, the V gene TRBV18; 9 positions match TRBD2. The CDR3 spans 16 residues. V gave up 2 bases and J gave up 2 bases; unmatched junction bases: 5. CDR1 is KGHSH and CDR2 is LQKENI in the germline V gene. DNA for the CDR3: TGTGCCAGCTCACCAAGGCGGGAGGGCCCCACAGATACGCAGTATTTT. Translation: CASSPRREGPTDTQYF.

The chain employs TRBV5-4 and TRBJ2-2; D uncertain. This CDR3 comprises 14 residues. Germline V gene lookup returns CDR1 SGHNT and CDR2 YYREEE (reference sequence). Trimming stripped 4 bases from V and 2 bases from J, with 9 bases between. In DNA form, the CDR3 reads TGTGCCAGCAGCGGCAGGATTAACACCGGGGAGCTGTTTTTT. As protein: CASSGRINTGELFF. The full variable domain, completed using reference TRBV5-4 and TRBJ2-2, is ETGVTQSPTHLIKTRGQQVTLRCSSQSGHNTVSWYQQALGQGPQFIFQYYREEENGRGNFPPRFSGLQFPNYSSELNVNALELDDSALYLCASSGRINTGELFFGEGSRLTVL.

The chain employs TRBV6-5 and TRBJ1-1; unclear D gene. Per the germline V gene, CDR1 is MNHEY and CDR2 is SVGAGI. V was clipped by 2 bases and J by 0 bases, with 13 bases between them. The CDR3 consists of 16 residues. Written as DNA, the CDR3 is TGTGCCAGCAGTTACCTGAACACCCAATTGAACACTGAAGCTTTCTTT. Translated: CASSYLNTQLNTEAFF.

The V gene is TRBV28, the J gene TRBJ2-7, with 10 bases matching TRBD1. This CDR3 region has 15 residues. V lost 10 bases and J lost 3; bases outside the gene matches: 12. The germline V gene has CDR1 MDHEN and CDR2 SYDVKM. The CDR3 loop reads CATQFKRTGGYEQYF. The CDR3 DNA sequence: TGTGCCACCCAGTTCAAGCGGACAGGGGGCTACGAGCAGTACTTC.

The rearrangement joins TRBV19 to TRBJ2-2, with 8 nucleotides matching TRBD1. V was pared by 6 bases and J by 4 bases, with 4 bases of the junction left unmatched. CDR3 length: 14 residues. Germline V gene data show CDR1 as LNHDA and CDR2 as SQIVND (reference sequence). The CDR3 DNA follows: TGTGCCAGTAGGGACAGGGAGGTCACCGGGGAGCTGTTTTTT. The encoded protein is CASRDREVTGELFF.

The genes are TRBV2 and TRBJ2-1; either TRBD1 or TRBD2 may fit D (5 bases each). Trimming pared 10 bases from V and 0 bases from J, leaving 16 bases between. CDR1 is SNHLY and CDR2 is FYNNEI in the germline V gene. The CDR3 consists of 15 residues. The CDR3 region is CATSFGASSYNEQFF. For the CDR3, the DNA is TGTGCCACCTCATTCGGGGCCAGCTCCTACAATGAGCAGTTCTTC.

J is TRBJ2-3 and V is TRBV11-3; 9 bases match TRBD2. V was pared by 4 bases and J by 3 bases, with 8 bases of the junction left unmatched. Germline CDR1 and CDR2: SGHNT and YENEEA. The CDR3 is 16 amino acids. The CDR3: CASSSGTAGGTDTQYF. CDR3 coding DNA: TGTGCCAGCAGCTCCGGGACAGCGGGAGGAACAGATACGCAGTATTTT. The variable domain in full, completed from reference TRBV11-3 and TRBJ2-3, reads EAGVVQSPRYKIIEKKQPVAFWCNPISGHNTLYWYLQNLGQGPELLIRYENEEAVDDSQLPKDRFSAERLKGVDSTLKIQPAELGDSAVYLCASSSGTAGGTDTQYFGPGTRLTVL.

The chain joins TRBV28 to TRBJ2-7; D possibly uses TRBD1 or TRBD2 (5 bases each). CDR3 length: 13 residues. In germline, CDR1 is MDHEN, CDR2 SYDVKM. V lost 3 bases and J 1 base, leaving 7 bases between the germline ends. CDR3: CASSFGASYEQYF. The CDR3 nucleotides are TGTGCCAGCAGTTTCGGGGCTTCCTACGAGCAGTACTTC.

The chain employs TRBV4-2 and TRBJ2-7; D gene unclear. With 0 bases removed from V and 0 bases from J, the gap between germline ends came to 18 bases. The CDR3 loop spans 18 amino acids. Germline V CDR1 and CDR2: LGHNA, YNFKEQ. The CDR3 reads CASSQDGTVGRSSYEQYF. CDR3 bases: TGTGCCAGCAGCCAAGATGGTACGGTCGGGCGAAGCTCCTACGAGCAGTACTTC.